This T cell receptor (beta chain) was recorded in a study of T cell responses to AZD1222 COVID-19 vaccine. The study, taken as a whole, reports: Baseline seropositivity characterized only a handful of AZD1222 recipients. Clonal diversity may have been underestimated in mostly white British donors.

Profiling relied on immunoSEQ multiplex PCR, and the TCRdb table lists in-frame clones only, not all of them. The data contain 70,000 to 100,000 clones, approximately 85% of them singletons. On this clone itself: Its antigen is unidentified.

CDR1 and CDR2 from the germline V gene are MNHEY and SVGAGI. The V end lost 7 bases, the J end lost 4 bases, and 17 bases lay between the germline ends. The CDR3 is 15 residues long. The genes are TRBV6-5 and TRBJ1-5, with D possibly TRBD1 on 5 matching bases. This material consisted of peripheral blood, taken 28 days after the second AZD1222 dose. This sequence was found in an adult who received the AZD1222 COVID-19 vaccine. The CDR3 DNA sequence: TGTGCCAGCACTCAAGGGAGACAGCCAAATCAGCCCCAGCATTTT. It codes for CASTQGRQPNQPQHF.